This is a list of T cell receptor beta chains from one sample in a study of T cells in tuberculosis. Here immunoSEQ multiplex PCR was the method, and the copy in TCRdb shows in-frame clones only, minus some. In the table there are tens of thousands of clones, roughly 90% of which are singletons. Sequenced: PBMCs. These receptor sequences come from a donor aged 10-29 years with latent tuberculosis or without tuberculosis infection. Some clones in this sample may be carry-over from other donors' samples. The CDR3 runs from the conserved cysteine through the conserved F or W. D genes are given only for firm matches.

D,V,CDR3
NA,TRBV5-1,CASSWTASPSTDTQYF
NA,TRBV18,CASSPRGSVSSYNEQFF
TRBD1,TRBV6-6,CASRWTGGRDEQFF
TRBD2,TRBV7-9,CAGIAGGHGTQYF
NA,TRBV6-1,CASSVSGGKGETQYF
NA,TRBV2,CGSGREYNEQYF
TRBD2,TRBV4-1,CASSQGRLADTDTQYF
NA,TRBV15,CATTSQYNEQFF
TRBD1,TRBV6-5,CASSYLGQSEKLFF
TRBD2,TRBV5-8,CASSSPIAGERYEQYF
NA,TRBV11-3,CASSLREGRGALNQPQHF
NA,TRBV30,CAYPRQAGGYTF
TRBD2,TRBV27,CASWGGLSYEQYF
TRBD1,TRBV14,CASSLGQGRNQPQHF
TRBD1,TRBV2,CASSRQGASGNTIYF
TRBD1,TRBV30,CAVTGDKDNQPQHF
NA,TRBV7-9,CASSLQGYEQYF
TRBD2,TRBV27,CASSYGTSGLYEQYF
NA,TRBV27,CASTGSESSYNEQFF
TRBD1,TRBV11-2,CASSLEGTGTDTQYF
NA,TRBV5-5,CASSRNYGEERTEAFF
NA,TRBV30,CAWSGSRIQPQHF
NA,TRBV5-1,CASSPPQGINTGELFF
TRBD2,TRBV7-7,CASSPGTSGRQFF
TRBD1,TRBV4-2,CASSPGQGGTQYF
TRBD1,TRBV2,CASSEGTGDPDTQYF
NA,TRBV6-1,CASGSPNTGELFF
NA,TRBV19,CASGLEGPPLHF
NA,TRBV14,CASSQDQRGSVSGYTF
TRBD1,TRBV10-2,CASSADRGVGTEAFF
NA,TRBV6-6,CASQRGRRTEAFF
NA,TRBV30,CAWSPGTRSGTGELFF
NA,TRBV4-1,CASSQGTGSEQYF
NA,TRBV19,CASTTAPGVKNIQYF
NA,TRBV7-9,CASSLNGKAENEQFF
TRBD1,TRBV6-6,CASRTGIQETQYF
TRBD1,TRBV13,CASSFRQGTNEKLFF
TRBD1,TRBV2,CASSSGTARYF
NA,TRBV6-1,CATDTYNEQFF
TRBD1,TRBV12-5,CASGLGLSDRDEQFF